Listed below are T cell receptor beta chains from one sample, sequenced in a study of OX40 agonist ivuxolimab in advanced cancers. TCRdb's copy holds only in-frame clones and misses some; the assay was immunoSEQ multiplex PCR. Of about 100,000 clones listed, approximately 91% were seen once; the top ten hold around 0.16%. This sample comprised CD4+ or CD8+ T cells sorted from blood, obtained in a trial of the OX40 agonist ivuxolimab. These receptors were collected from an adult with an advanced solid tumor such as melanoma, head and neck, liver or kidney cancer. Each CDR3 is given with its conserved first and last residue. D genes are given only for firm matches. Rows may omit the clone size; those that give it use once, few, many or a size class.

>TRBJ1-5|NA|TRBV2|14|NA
TGTGCCAGCAGAAGGGATCTTAGCAATCAGCCCCAGCATTTT
CASRRDLSNQPQHF
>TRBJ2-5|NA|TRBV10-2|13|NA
TGCGCCAGCAGTGTTTTGGGGCGGGAGACCCAGTACTTC
CASSVLGRETQYF
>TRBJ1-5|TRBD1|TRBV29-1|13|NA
TGCAGCGTTGCAGGGGGCGCCCAACAGCCCCAGCATTTT
CSVAGGAQQPQHF
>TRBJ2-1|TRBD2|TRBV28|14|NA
TGTGCCAGCACCGTGGGGAGGGCCCTAAATGAGCAGTTCTTC
CASTVGRALNEQFF
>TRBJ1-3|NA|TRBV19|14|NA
TGTGCCAGTGCGTGGGTCCACTCTGGAAACACCATATATTTT
CASAWVHSGNTIYF
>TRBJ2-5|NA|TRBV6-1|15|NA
TGTGCCAGCGGCGTGGGCTCCGGATTCAGGGAGACCCAGTACTTC
CASGVGSGFRETQYF
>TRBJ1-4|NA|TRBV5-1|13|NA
TGCGCCAGCAGCTCCCTGCAGGGTGAAAAACTGTTTTTT
CASSSLQGEKLFF
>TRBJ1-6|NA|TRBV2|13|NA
TGTGCCAGCGGGGGTCTGGGTAATTCACCCCTCCACTTT
CASGGLGNSPLHF
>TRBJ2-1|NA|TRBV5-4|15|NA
TGTGCCAGCAGCCAGGGGGCGGGGGCTGGGAATGAGCAGTTCTTC
CASSQGAGAGNEQFF
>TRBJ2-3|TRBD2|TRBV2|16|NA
TGTGCCAGCAGGGCCCCCCCAGGGAGGGCAACAGATACGCAGTATTTT
CASRAPPGRATDTQYF
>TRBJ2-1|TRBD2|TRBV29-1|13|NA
TGCAGCGTTGACGGCGGGGGATACAATGAGCAGTTCTTC
CSVDGGGYNEQFF
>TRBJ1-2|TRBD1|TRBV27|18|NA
TGTGCCAGCAGTTTATCGGCTAGGGCAGGGGGCGTGATGGATGGCTACACCTTC
CASSLSARAGGVMDGYTF
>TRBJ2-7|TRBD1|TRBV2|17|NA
TGTGCCAGCACCAAGCGGACCTGGACAGGGGGCGGCTACGAGCAGTACTTC
CASTKRTWTGGGYEQYF
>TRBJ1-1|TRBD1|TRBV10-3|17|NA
TGTGCCATCAGGGACCTGACAGGGGGAGCTGGGGACACTGAAGCTTTCTTT
CAIRDLTGGAGDTEAFF
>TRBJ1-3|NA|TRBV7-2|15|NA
TGTGCCAGCAGCTTAGCAGGTCACTCGGGAAACACCATATATTTT
CASSLAGHSGNTIYF
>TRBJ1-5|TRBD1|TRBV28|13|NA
TGTGCCAGCAACGAAGGGACAGATCAGCCCCAGCATTTT
CASNEGTDQPQHF
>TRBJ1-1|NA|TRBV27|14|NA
TGTGCCAGCAGCCGTGGGACGGGGGAGGTGAAGGCTTTCTTT
CASSRGTGEVKAFF
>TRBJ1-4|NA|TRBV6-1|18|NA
TGTGCCAGCAGTGAATTCCTACCACGAGGAATATCCGATGAAAAACTGTTTTTT
CASSEFLPRGISDEKLFF
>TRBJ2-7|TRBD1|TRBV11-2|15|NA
TGTGCCAGCAGCTTAGGGACAGGGGGGGGCTACGAGCAGTACTTC
CASSLGTGGGYEQYF
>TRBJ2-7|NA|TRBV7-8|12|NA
TGTGCCAGCAGCCTTAGGGTCTACGAGCAGTACTTC
CASSLRVYEQYF
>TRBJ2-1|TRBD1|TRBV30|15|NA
TGTGCCTGGAGCCCCCGGGACAGGGAGCAAGGTGAGCAGTTCTTC
CAWSPRDREQGEQFF
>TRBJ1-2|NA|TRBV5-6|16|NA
TGTGCCAGCAGTCCCCGAAAGACTTATACCTACTATGGCTACACCTTC
CASSPRKTYTYYGYTF
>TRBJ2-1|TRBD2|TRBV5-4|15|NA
TGTGCCAGCAGCTTTAACCGGGACTACCACAATGAGCAGTTCTTC
CASSFNRDYHNEQFF
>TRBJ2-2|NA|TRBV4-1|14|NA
TGCGCCAGCAGCCAAGGCGGGACTTCCGGGGAGCTGTTTTTT
CASSQGGTSGELFF
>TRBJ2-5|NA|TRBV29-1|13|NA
TGCAGCGTCCAGGAAGGGGGTCAGGAGACCCAGTACTTC
CSVQEGGQETQYF
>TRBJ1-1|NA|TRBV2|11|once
TGTGCCACCAAGGACAGTCCTGAAGCTTTCTTT
CATKDSPEAFF
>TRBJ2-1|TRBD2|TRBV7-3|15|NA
TGTGCCAGCAGCTTAGCGGGAGGGCACTACAATGAGCAGTTCTTC
CASSLAGGHYNEQFF
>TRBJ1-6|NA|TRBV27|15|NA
TGTGCCAGCACTCTTTGGGGGGGACTTAATTCACCCCTCCACTTT
CASTLWGGLNSPLHF
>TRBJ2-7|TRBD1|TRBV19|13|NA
TGTGCCAGTAGTCGGGACAGGGGTGGCGAGCAGTACTTC
CASSRDRGGEQYF
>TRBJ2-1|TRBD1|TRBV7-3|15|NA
TGTGCCAGCAGCCCAACGGGACAGTCGCTCCTAGGGCAGTTCTTC
CASSPTGQSLLGQFF
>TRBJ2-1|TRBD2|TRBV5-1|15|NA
TGCGCCAGCAGCCGTCCGGGACTAGCCGTTGAGGAGCAGTTCTTC
CASSRPGLAVEEQFF
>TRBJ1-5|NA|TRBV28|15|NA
TGTGCCAGCAGTTTATCCATGTCTGGGAATCAGCCCCAGCATTTT
CASSLSMSGNQPQHF
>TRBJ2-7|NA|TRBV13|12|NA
TGTGCCAGCAGCTTAAACGCATACGAGCAGTACTTC
CASSLNAYEQYF
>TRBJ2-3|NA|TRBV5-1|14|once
TGCGCCAGCAGCTATAGAAGGGACCCAGATACGCAGTATTTT
CASSYRRDPDTQYF
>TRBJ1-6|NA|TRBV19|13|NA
TGTGCCAGTAGGGACAGTAATAATTCACCCCTCCACTTT
CASRDSNNSPLHF
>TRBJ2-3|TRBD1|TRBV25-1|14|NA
TGTGCCAGCAGTAAGGGGGCTCGGTACGATACGCAGTATTTT
CASSKGARYDTQYF
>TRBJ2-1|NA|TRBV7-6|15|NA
TGTGCCAGCAGCTTAGACGGGGAGCGGTACAATGAGCAGTTCTTC
CASSLDGERYNEQFF
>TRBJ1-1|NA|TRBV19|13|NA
TGTGCCAGTAGTATAGGGAGGAACACTGAAGCTTTCTTT
CASSIGRNTEAFF
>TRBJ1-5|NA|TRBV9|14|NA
TGTGCCAGCAGCGTAGCAGGGGCCAATCAGCCCCAGCATTTT
CASSVAGANQPQHF
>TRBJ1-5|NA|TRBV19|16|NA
TGTGCCAGTAGCCTCCCAGGGACGTCGGGAAATCAGCCCCAGCATTTT
CASSLPGTSGNQPQHF
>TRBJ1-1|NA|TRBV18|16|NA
TGTGCCAGCTCACCCGCGGTTCCCCTTCTGAACACTGAAGCTTTCTTT
CASSPAVPLLNTEAFF
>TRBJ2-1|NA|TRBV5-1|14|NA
TGCGCCAGCAGCTTGGTCGGGAGTTACAATGAGCAGTTCTTC
CASSLVGSYNEQFF
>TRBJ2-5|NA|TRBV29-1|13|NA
TGCAGCGTTTCGTCGGGGCACCAAGAGACCCAGTACTTC
CSVSSGHQETQYF
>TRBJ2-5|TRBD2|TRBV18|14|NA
TGTGCCAGCTCACCGCGGGGGAACCAAGAGACCCAGTACTTC
CASSPRGNQETQYF
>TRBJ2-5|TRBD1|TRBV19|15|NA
TGTGCCAGTACCAGGACAGGGGTGCACCAAGAGACCCAGTACTTC
CASTRTGVHQETQYF
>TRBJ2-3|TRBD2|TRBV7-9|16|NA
TGTGCCAGCAGCTATGGACTAGCGGGGGGCGGGGATACGCAGTATTTT
CASSYGLAGGGDTQYF
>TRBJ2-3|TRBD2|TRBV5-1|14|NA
TGCGCCAGCAGCGAGACTAGCGGTACAGATACGCAGTATTTT
CASSETSGTDTQYF
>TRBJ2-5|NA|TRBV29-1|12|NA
TGCAGCGTTCGACGGGGTGGGGAGACCCAGTACTTC
CSVRRGGETQYF
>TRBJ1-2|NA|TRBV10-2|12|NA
TGCGCCAGCTGTCATTATAACTATGGCTACACCTTC
CASCHYNYGYTF
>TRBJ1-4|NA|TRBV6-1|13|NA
TGTGCCAGCAGTGAAGCGCCCCGTGGAAAACTGTTTTTT
CASSEAPRGKLFF
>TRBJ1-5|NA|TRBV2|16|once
TGTGCCAGCAGTGGCGTCGCAGGGATCCGCAATCAGCCCCAGCATTTT
CASSGVAGIRNQPQHF
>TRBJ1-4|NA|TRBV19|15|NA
TGTGCCAGTTATCCCGGGGGCACGGGTGATGAAAAACTGTTTTTT
CASYPGGTGDEKLFF
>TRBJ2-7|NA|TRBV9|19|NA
TGTGCCAGCAGCGCCCACCCGGATGGGACCCCGATTGGTTCCTACGAGCAGTACTTC
CASSAHPDGTPIGSYEQYF
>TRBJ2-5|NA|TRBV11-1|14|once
TGTGCCAGCAGCCCCCGACAACCACAAGAGACCCAGTACTTC
CASSPRQPQETQYF
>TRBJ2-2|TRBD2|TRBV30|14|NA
TGTGCCTGGAGTGGGGGAGGGTGGGCCGGGGAGCTGTTTTTT
CAWSGGGWAGELFF